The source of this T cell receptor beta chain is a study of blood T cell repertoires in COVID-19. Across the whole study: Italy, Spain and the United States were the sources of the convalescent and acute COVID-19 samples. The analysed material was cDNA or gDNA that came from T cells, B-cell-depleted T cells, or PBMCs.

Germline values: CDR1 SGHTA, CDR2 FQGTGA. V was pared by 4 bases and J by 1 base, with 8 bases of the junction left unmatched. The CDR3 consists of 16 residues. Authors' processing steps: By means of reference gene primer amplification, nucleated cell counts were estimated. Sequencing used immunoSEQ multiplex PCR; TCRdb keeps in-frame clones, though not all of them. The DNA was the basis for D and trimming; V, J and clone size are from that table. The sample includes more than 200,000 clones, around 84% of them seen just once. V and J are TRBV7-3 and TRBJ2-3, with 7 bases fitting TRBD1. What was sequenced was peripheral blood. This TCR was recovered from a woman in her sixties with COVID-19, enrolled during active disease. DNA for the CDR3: TGTGCCAGCAGCTGGAACAGGGGTATCGGCACAGATACGCAGTATTTT. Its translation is CASSWNRGIGTDTQYF.